The present T cell receptor beta chain was sequenced within a study of radiotherapy plus CTLA-4 blockade in lung cancer (dated by TCRdb to 2016 to 2019). For the wider study: Objective responses occurred in 15% to 20% of enrolled patients, and 31% achieved disease control.

The library came from the immunoSEQ multiplex PCR assay. Entries here come from immuneACCESS through TCRdb and include only in-frame sequences with V and J called. Some clones fail to appear in such tables; in the studies checked, an unresolved V gene covers under half of the shortfall, and the cause of the remainder is unknown. Counted in this sample were 90,000 to 100,000 clones; roughly 74% of them appeared once. The top ten constitute around 2.7% of the sample. The full study reports these points: After treatment with radiotherapy and ipilimumab, TCR clones that came from tumors expanded in the peripheral blood. Early dynamic changes in blood T cell clones, together with increased serum interferon-beta after radiation, were reported as the strongest predictors of response.

Focal radiation therapy combined with CTLA-4 blockade (ipilimumab) was tested in patients with chemo-refractory metastatic non-small-cell lung cancer. Regarding this clone: The target of this receptor is not known. No per-base quality is available; no much larger clone lies one base away.

The receptor comes from a human donor with non-small cell lung cancer who had a partial response to radiotherapy plus ipilimumab. Some clones in this sample may be carry-over from other donors' samples. Sequencing used peripheral blood, obtained from a patient treated with radiotherapy plus ipilimumab.

The DNA sequence is given as TGTGCCAGCAGTTTAAACAGGGGGATGAGAACTGAAGCTTTCTTT. Translated, this is CASSLNRGMRTEAFF. The rearrangement joined TRBV28 to TRBJ1-1; the junction holds 8 bases that match TRBD1. Reading from cysteine to phenylalanine, the CDR3 counts 15 amino acids. Only CDR3 DNA is held: 45 bases, read in frame from base 1. The germline V end is reduced by 2 bases and the J end by 5 bases; junction bases left unmatched: 7. From a lookup of the germline V gene, CDR1 and CDR2 are MDHEN and SYDVKM.